This paragraph reports one T cell receptor beta chain. Its antigen is unidentified. V shed 2 bases and J shed 2 bases, with 7 bases lying between them. Germline V gene lookup returns CDR1 MDHEN and CDR2 SYDVKM. There are 14 residues in the CDR3. Any history of autoimmune disease or systemic immunosuppression disqualified patients. Using immunoSEQ multiplex PCR, the repertoire was profiled, and TCRdb retains in-frame clones only, with some absent. The table records roughly 35,000 clones, 80% to 85% of them present only once. The data derive from a study of OX40 agonist ivuxolimab in advanced cancers. The overall study: Ivuxolimab is an agonistic anti-OX40 (CD134) antibody, and patients were treated with it. Study-wide results and limits: Some of the lowest clonal expansion was seen in partial responders at 0.1-3.0 mg/kg. The authors did not determine the antigen specificity of the expanded peripheral T cells.

The source of this sequence is an adult with an advanced solid tumor such as melanoma, head and neck, liver or kidney cancer. The chain employs TRBV28 and TRBJ2-4; D not certain. The starting material was CD4+ or CD8+ T cells sorted from blood, obtained in a trial of the OX40 agonist ivuxolimab. This chain's CDR3 is CASSLMGTKNIQYF. The CDR3 DNA sequence: TGTGCCAGCAGTTTAATGGGGACCAAAAACATTCAGTACTTC.